The next 5 T cell receptor beta chains were all read from a single sample in a study of CD8 T cells in Susac syndrome. Random hexamers were used to reverse transcribe the RNA input (roughly 0.5 to 1 ug). Using its own MiXCR run on the immunoSEQ multiplex PCR reads, TCRdb lists one record per CDR3 protein. The sample lists 150,000 to 200,000 distinct CDR3 sequences; just under 95% were seen once. Sequences were obtained from CD4+ T cells from PBMCs. These receptors originate from a human donor in good health.

CDR3 region: CSAPRMGGYEQYF. CDR3 in DNA: TGCAGTGCTCCCCGTATGGGGGGCTACGAGCAGTACTTC. The chain links TRBV20-1 to TRBJ2-7; D may be TRBD2 (6 bases). This CDR3 is 13 amino acids long. CDR1 is DFQATT and CDR2 is SNEGSKA in the germline V gene (reference sequence). With 5 bases removed from V and 3 bases from J, the gap between germline ends came to 14 bases.

This chain links TRBV4-3 with TRBJ2-7; D is ambiguous. V gave up 3 bases and J gave up 3 bases, with 12 bases separating them. The CDR3 contains 14 residues. Per germline, CDR1 LGHNA and CDR2 YSLEER. The CDR3 DNA reads as TGCGCCAGCAGCCAGGAGACTTCTAGCTACGAGCAGTACTTC. This encodes CASSQETSSYEQYF.

The chain recombines TRBV3-1 with TRBJ1-2; no clear D gene. V gave up 3 bases and J gave up 4 bases, with 12 bases separating them. This CDR3 is 14 amino acids long. The V gene's germline CDR1 is LGHDT and CDR2 YNNKEL (reference sequence). DNA of the CDR3: TGTGCCAGCAGCCAGGGTTCTACTACCTATGGCTACACCTTC. It codes for CASSQGSTTYGYTF.

This clonotype was recorded only once. The gene calls are TRBV19 and TRBJ2-1, with TRBD2 identical over 13 bases. V lost 8 bases to trimming and J lost 5 bases; unmatched junction nucleotides: 6. CDR3 size: 15 residues. CDR1 is LNHDA, CDR2 SQIVND, per germline (reference sequence). The CDR3 reads CASQGLAGLHNEQFF. CDR3 DNA: TGTGCCAGTCAGGGACTAGCGGGGCTCCACAATGAGCAGTTCTTC.

The chain recombines TRBV30 with TRBJ2-3; no clear D. V was clipped by 1 base and J by 6 bases, with 8 bases between them. CDR1 is GTSNPN, CDR2 SVGIG, per germline (reference sequence). This CDR3 has 12 residues. The CDR3 protein is CAWSGLGDTQYF. DNA of the CDR3: TGTGCCTGGAGTGGACTTGGGGATACGCAGTATTTT.